The entry below gives a single T cell receptor (beta chain) sequence along with its context. Its antigen is unidentified. TCRbeta library preparation incorporated unique molecular identifiers. One entry per CDR3 protein, called by TCRdb with MiXCR from the PCR reads. This sample has about 980,000 distinct CDR3 sequences, with roughly 29% found just once. This sample is part of a study of T-cell reconstitution after alpha-beta-depleted transplantation in children. Whole-study results and caveats: Recipient T cells and thymic progenitors that survived were the source of the high TCRbeta diversity seen at day 60 in some patients. Among T cells one year after transplant, newly produced cells accounted for most counts and diversity. Reportedly, alpha-beta T cells present about two months post-transplant originated from several hundred expanded clones of graft origin.

Germline-derived CDR1 and CDR2 are SGHRS and YFSETQ. This CDR3 comprises 16 residues. V lost 0 bases and J lost 2, with 14 bases in between. The receptor was isolated from a boy in the first two years of life who had a stem cell transplant for SCID, so the T cells may come from the graft donor. V usage is TRBV5-1 and J usage is TRBJ1-2; unclear D gene. The sequences come from PBMCs, mostly from graft donor cells, collected 360 days after TCRalphabeta/CD19-depleted stem cell transplant. The CDR3 nucleotides read TGCGCCAGCAGCTTGGAGGCGGGAGGAGTAAACTATGGCTACACCTTC. Protein product: CASSLEAGGVNYGYTF.